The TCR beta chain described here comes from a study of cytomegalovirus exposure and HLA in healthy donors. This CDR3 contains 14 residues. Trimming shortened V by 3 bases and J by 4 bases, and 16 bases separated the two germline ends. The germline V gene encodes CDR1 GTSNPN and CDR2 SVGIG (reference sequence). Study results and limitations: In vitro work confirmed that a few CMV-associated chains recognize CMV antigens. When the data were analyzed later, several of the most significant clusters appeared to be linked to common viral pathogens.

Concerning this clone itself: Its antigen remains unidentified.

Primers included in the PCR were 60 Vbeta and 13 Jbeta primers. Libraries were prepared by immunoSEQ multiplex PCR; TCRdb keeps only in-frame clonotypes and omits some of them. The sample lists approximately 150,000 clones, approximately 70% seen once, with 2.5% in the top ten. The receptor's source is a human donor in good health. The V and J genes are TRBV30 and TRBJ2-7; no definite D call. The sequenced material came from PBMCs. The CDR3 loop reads CAWRISKTGYEQYF. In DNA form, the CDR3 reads TGTGCCTGGAGGATCAGTAAAACGGGTTACGAGCAGTACTTC. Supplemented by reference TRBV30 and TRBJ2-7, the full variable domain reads SQTIHQWPATLVQPVGSPLSLECTVEGTSNPNLYWYRQAAGRGLQLLFYSVGIGQISSEVPQNLSASRPQDRQFILSSKKLLLSDSGFYLCAWRISKTGYEQYFGPGTRLTVT.